One and the same sample provided the 27 T cell receptor beta chains below, sequenced in a study of PD-1 blockade in classical Hodgkin lymphoma. Profiling relied on immunoSEQ multiplex PCR, and the TCRdb table lists in-frame clones only, not all of them. The sample includes just over 20,000 clones, around 79% of them seen just once. Time point described: cycle 4 day 1 (C4D1), after six to seven weeks of nivolumab. No patient escaped relapse after autologous stem cell transplantation, and brentuximab vedotin exposure varied. The source was peripheral blood mononuclear cells (PBMCs), collected before the fourth cycle of nivolumab. Receptor source: a human donor with classical Hodgkin lymphoma.

The V gene is TRBV6-1, the J gene TRBJ1-1; D is uncertain. Trimming cost V 0 bases and J 3 bases, with 14 bases left between them. Germline CDR1 is MNHNS and CDR2 is SASEGT. This CDR3 is built from 16 residues. The CDR3 region is CASSEAGIRWDTEAFF. DNA of the CDR3: TGTGCCAGCAGTGAAGCGGGGATAAGGTGGGACACTGAAGCTTTCTTT.

The CDR3 DNA sequence: TGTGCCAGCAGTTTATCGAGAAACACTGAAGCTTTCTTT. Translation: CASSLSRNTEAFF. The J gene is TRBJ1-1, the V gene TRBV27; no clear D. V gave up 0 bases and J gave up 2 bases, with 4 bases separating them. This CDR3 comprises 13 residues. Per the germline V gene, CDR1 is MNHEY and CDR2 is SMNVEV (reference sequence).

In its sample, this clone was seen a few times. The V and J genes are TRBV5-4 and TRBJ2-7; TRBD2 is a possible D gene (5 bases). The CDR3 has 13 amino acids. V lost 0 bases and J lost 3, with 7 bases in between. Per the germline V gene, CDR1 is SGHNT and CDR2 is YYREEE (reference sequence). The CDR3 coding sequence is TGTGCCAGCAGCTTGGAGGCGGGCTACGAGCAGTACTTC. Protein: CASSLEAGYEQYF.

J is TRBJ1-3 and V is TRBV5-1, with 7 bases fitting TRBD1. Germline CDR1 reads SGHRS; CDR2 reads YFSETQ. The CDR3 consists of 14 residues. V lost 4 bases and J lost 3; bases outside the gene matches: 4. Written as DNA, the CDR3 is TGCGCCAGCAGCCCGACAGGGATTGGAAACACCATATATTTT. This translates into CASSPTGIGNTIYF.

The rearrangement joins TRBV27 to TRBJ2-7; 11 positions match TRBD2. Losses at the gene ends were 5 bases for V and 1 base for J; bases not matched to a gene: 4. The length of the CDR3 is 15 residues. From germline, CDR1 is MNHEY and CDR2 SMNVEV (reference sequence). CDR3 sequence reads: CASSRTSGYSYEQYF. The CDR3 DNA sequence: TGTGCCAGCAGTCGGACTAGCGGGTATTCCTACGAGCAGTACTTC.

This chain links TRBV5-4 with TRBJ2-7, with TRBD1 as a possible D gene (5 bases). Germline V gene data show CDR1 as SGHNT and CDR2 as YYREEE (reference sequence). The V end was cut by 2 bases, the J end by 3 bases, with 18 bases between. The length of the CDR3 is 16 residues. CDR3 amino acids: CASSFSGSGIDYEQYF. DNA of the CDR3: TGTGCCAGCAGCTTCTCAGGGTCGGGTATAGACTACGAGCAGTACTTC.

The chain uses TRBV5-4 and TRBJ1-4; TRBD1 agrees at 7 bases. Unmatched junction bases numbered 9, after V lost 4 bases and J lost 6 bases. This CDR3 spans 15 amino acids. Per germline, CDR1 SGHNT and CDR2 YYREEE (reference sequence). CDR3 nucleotide sequence: TGTGCCAGCAGCCGCGGGACAGCCGGTGATGAAAAACTGTTTTTT. Encoded protein: CASSRGTAGDEKLFF.

V and J are TRBV7-8 and TRBJ2-7; the D gene is possibly TRBD1 (6 bases). V lost 3 bases, J lost 0 bases, and 15 bases lay in between. The CDR3 contains 16 residues. The germline gives CDR1 SGHVS, CDR2 FQNEAQ. The DNA for the CDR3 is TGTGCCAGCAGCTTCTCCGGGACACATCTCTCCTACGAGCAGTACTTC. This translates into CASSFSGTHLSYEQYF.

Concerning this clone itself: Since a much larger clone is just one base distant, this may be a read error. This sample also contains other DNA sequences that code for the same CDR3. This chain joins TRBV10-1 and TRBJ2-7; unclear D gene. Germline V gene sequence: CDR1 WNHNN, CDR2 SYGVQD (reference sequence). Trimming pared 6 bases from V and 0 bases from J, leaving 3 bases between. CDR3 length equals 11 residues. Here the CDR3 reads CASSNSYEQYF. The CDR3 bases are TGCGCCAGCAGCAACTCCTACGAGCAGTACTTC.

The chain has TRBV11-2 and TRBJ2-2; D is possibly TRBD1 or TRBD2 (5 bases each). Germline V gene lookup returns CDR1 SGHAT and CDR2 FQNNGV. The CDR3 loop spans 14 amino acids. V lost 4 bases and J 1 base, leaving 7 bases between the germline ends. In nucleotides, the CDR3 is TGTGCCAGCAGCTCTGGGGGGAACACCGGGGAGCTGTTTTTT. Translation gives CASSSGGNTGELFF.

V is TRBV6-5 and J is TRBJ2-7; 11 bases map to TRBD2. V was pared by 0 bases and J by 7 bases, with 2 bases of the junction left unmatched. Germline values: CDR1 MNHEY, CDR2 SVGAGI. This CDR3 has 14 residues. CDR3 sequence: CASSYSSGREEQYF. The DNA of the CDR3 is TGTGCCAGCAGTTACTCTAGCGGGAGGGAAGAGCAGTACTTC.

This chain joins TRBV13 and TRBJ2-5; 8 positions match TRBD1. Trimming cost V 2 bases and J 5 bases; bases outside gene matches: 7. CDR3 length equals 15 residues. Germline V gives CDR1 PRHDT, CDR2 FYEKMQ (reference sequence). CDR3 in amino acids: CASSLRQGRGETQYF. Written as DNA, the CDR3 is TGTGCCAGCAGCTTACGACAGGGGCGAGGGGAGACCCAGTACTTC.

The chain is built from TRBV18 and TRBJ2-7; 9 nucleotides agree with TRBD1. After removal of 4 bases from V and 3 bases from J, the junction contained 7 bases not matched to a gene. Per the germline V gene, CDR1 is KGHSH and CDR2 is LQKENI. The CDR3 is made up of 15 amino acids. The CDR3 bases are TGTGCCAGCTCACGGGGGACAGGGAATCTCTACGAGCAGTACTTC. It codes for CASSRGTGNLYEQYF.

This clone was observed once. V gene TRBV5-8 combines with J gene TRBJ2-2; 7 bases align to TRBD1. CDR1 and CDR2 (germline): SGHTS, YDEGEE. V shed 2 bases and J 4 bases; nucleotides not matched to a gene: 5. There are 15 residues in the CDR3. This CDR3 is CASSFGQAGTGELFF. The CDR3 DNA reads as TGTGCCAGCAGCTTCGGACAGGCGGGCACCGGGGAGCTGTTTTTT.

V gene TRBV7-9 combines with J gene TRBJ2-7, with TRBD2 matching over 8 bases. Germline loops: CDR1 SEHNR, CDR2 FQNEAQ (reference sequence). This CDR3 is 16 amino acids long. The V gene end was trimmed by 5 bases and the J gene end by 2 bases; junction bases not matched to a gene: 11. Here the CDR3 DNA reads TGTGCCAGCAGCCCCTCCACTAGCGGACTACCCTACGAGCAGTACTTC. Translation gives CASSPSTSGLPYEQYF.

This clone was counted once. The chain combines TRBV28 with TRBJ1-4; D may be TRBD1 (5 bases). V was shortened by 7 bases and J by 5 bases, with 11 bases between the two germline ends. Per germline, CDR1 MDHEN and CDR2 SYDVKM. The CDR3 has 13 amino acids. The CDR3 spells CASNIQENEKLFF. The CDR3 DNA reads TGTGCCAGCAATATACAGGAGAATGAAAAACTGTTTTTT. Looking up the rest from reference TRBV28 and TRBJ1-4 gives the full variable domain: DVKVTQSSRYLVKRTGEKVFLECVQDMDHENMFWYRQDPGLGLRLIYFSYDVKMKEKGDIPEGYSVSREKKERFSLILESASTNQTSMYLCASNIQENEKLFFGSGTQLSVL.

On this clone itself: Distinct nucleotide sequences in the sample also encode this CDR3. The chain joins TRBV18 to TRBJ1-1; 7 bases align to TRBD1. CDR1 KGHSH and CDR2 LQKENI come from the germline V gene. The CDR3 is made up of 13 amino acids. Germline trimming cut 3 bases from V and 5 bases from J; bases unmatched to any gene: 3. Here the CDR3 DNA reads TGTGCCAGCTCACCCCAGGGGGGAACTGAAGCTTTCTTT. This gives the protein CASSPQGGTEAFF.

J is TRBJ1-1 and V is TRBV2; TRBD1 might be the D (5 bases). This CDR3 has 14 residues. V was shortened by 5 bases and J by 4 bases, with 14 bases between the two germline ends. Germline lookup yields CDR1 SNHLY and CDR2 FYNNEI. The CDR3 sequence is CASSFDSDGTEAFF. Written as DNA, the CDR3 is TGTGCCAGCAGTTTTGACAGCGACGGCACTGAAGCTTTCTTT.

This clone was counted only a few times. The chain employs TRBV25-1 and TRBJ2-1; D is uncertain. The CDR3 is 11 residues long. Looked up from germline, CDR1 is MGHDK and CDR2 is SYGVNS. Trimming stripped 8 bases from V and 4 bases from J, with 6 bases between. For the CDR3, the DNA is TGTGCCAGCTCCCGATACAATGAGCAGTTCTTC. Its translation is CASSRYNEQFF.

This chain connects TRBV28 to TRBJ1-2, with D maybe TRBD1 (6 bases). Germline V gene sequence: CDR1 MDHEN, CDR2 SYDVKM. Between the trimmed V and J ends, which lost 2 bases and 5 bases, there was a span of 9 bases. The CDR3 totals 13 residues. The CDR3 region has the DNA TGTGCCAGCAGTTTAAAGACAGGTTATGGCTACACCTTC. Its protein product is CASSLKTGYGYTF.

The chain links TRBV2 to TRBJ2-5; TRBD2 might be the D (5 bases). This CDR3 has 15 amino acids. Germline lookup yields CDR1 SNHLY and CDR2 FYNNEI. The V gene lost 2 bases and the J gene lost 9 bases, with 19 bases spanning the gap. CDR3 coding DNA: TGTGCCAGCAGTGAACGGGCATTCGGGGTTTGGGCCCAGTACTTC. Amino acids: CASSERAFGVWAQYF.

This clone was counted only a few times. V is TRBV27 and J is TRBJ2-2, with D maybe TRBD2 (6 bases). CDR1 and CDR2 (germline): MNHEY, SMNVEV (reference sequence). The CDR3 consists of 14 residues. V was trimmed by 7 bases and J by 5 bases, leaving 14 bases between them. The CDR3 sequence: CASKGGITTGELFF. The DNA for the CDR3 is TGTGCCAGCAAGGGCGGGATTACTACCGGGGAGCTGTTTTTT.

The chain has TRBV25-1 and TRBJ1-1; TRBD1 is a possible D gene (5 bases). CDR1 is MGHDK and CDR2 is SYGVNS in the germline V gene. The CDR3 runs to 13 residues. V lost 8 bases and J 4 bases, leaving 14 bases between the germline ends. The CDR3 loop reads CASGGGGSTEAFF. CDR3 nucleotides: TGTGCCAGCGGGGGGGGAGGGAGCACTGAAGCTTTCTTT.

The chain combines TRBV28 with TRBJ2-5; D is possibly TRBD1 (8 bases). V lost 1 base and J 4 bases, leaving 16 bases between the germline ends. Looked up from germline, CDR1 is MDHEN and CDR2 is SYDVKM. The CDR3 length is 16 residues. The CDR3 reads CASSLSRTGRGETQYF. In DNA form, the CDR3 reads TGTGCCAGCAGTTTATCTAGGACAGGGAGGGGAGAGACCCAGTACTTC.

This rearrangement joins TRBV7-6 to TRBJ2-2; 9 bases map to TRBD2. The length of the CDR3 is 17 residues. In germline, CDR1 is SGHVS, CDR2 FNYEAQ. V shed 1 base, J shed 5 bases, and the junction held 8 bases outside the gene matches. The CDR3 here is CASSLGSAGGATGELFF. CDR3 nucleotide sequence: TGTGCCAGCAGCTTAGGATCTGCGGGAGGGGCAACCGGGGAGCTGTTTTTT.

The rearrangement uses TRBV10-3 and TRBJ2-4; D gene unclear. Trimming cost V 3 bases and J 10 bases, with 16 bases left between them. Germline assignment: CDR1 ENHRY and CDR2 SYGVKD. The CDR3 consists of 14 residues. The CDR3 sequence: CAISDSREVSIQYF. CDR3 bases: TGTGCCATCAGTGATTCTAGAGAAGTTAGTATTCAGTACTTC.

Judged by abundance, this clone is medium-sized. The V call is TRBV27, the J call TRBJ1-1; 9 bases line up with TRBD1. The CDR3 is 15 residues long. CDR1 and CDR2 (germline): MNHEY, SMNVEV (reference sequence). The V gene end was trimmed by 6 bases and the J gene end by 4 bases; junction bases not matched to a gene: 9. The CDR3 spells CASRERTGATTEAFF. The CDR3 DNA is TGTGCCAGCAGGGAAAGGACAGGGGCAACCACTGAAGCTTTCTTT.